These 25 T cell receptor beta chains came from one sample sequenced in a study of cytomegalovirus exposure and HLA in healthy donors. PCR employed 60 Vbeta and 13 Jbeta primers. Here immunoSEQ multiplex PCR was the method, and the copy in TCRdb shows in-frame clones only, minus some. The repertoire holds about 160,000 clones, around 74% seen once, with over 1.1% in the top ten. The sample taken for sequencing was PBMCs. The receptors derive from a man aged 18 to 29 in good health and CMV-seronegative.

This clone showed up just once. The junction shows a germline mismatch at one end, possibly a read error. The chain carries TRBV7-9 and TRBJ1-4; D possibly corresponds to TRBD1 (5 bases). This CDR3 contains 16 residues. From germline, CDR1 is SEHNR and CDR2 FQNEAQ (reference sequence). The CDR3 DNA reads TGTTCCAGCAGCTTAGGGTTCAGGGCAACTAATGAAAAACTGTTTTTT. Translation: CSSSLGFRATNEKLFF.

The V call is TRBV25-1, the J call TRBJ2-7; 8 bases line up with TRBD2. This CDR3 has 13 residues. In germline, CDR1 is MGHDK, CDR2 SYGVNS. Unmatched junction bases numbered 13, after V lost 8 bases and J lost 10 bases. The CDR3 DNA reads TGTGCCAGCGCCGGGGGGGGGAGCGGGTTACAGTACTTC. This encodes CASAGGGSGLQYF.

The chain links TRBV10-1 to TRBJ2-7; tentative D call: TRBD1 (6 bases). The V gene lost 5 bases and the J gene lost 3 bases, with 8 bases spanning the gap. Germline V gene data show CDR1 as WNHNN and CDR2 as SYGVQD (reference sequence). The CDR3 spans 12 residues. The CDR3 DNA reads TGCGCCAGCAGTCCGGACAGCTACGAGCAGTACTTC. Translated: CASSPDSYEQYF.

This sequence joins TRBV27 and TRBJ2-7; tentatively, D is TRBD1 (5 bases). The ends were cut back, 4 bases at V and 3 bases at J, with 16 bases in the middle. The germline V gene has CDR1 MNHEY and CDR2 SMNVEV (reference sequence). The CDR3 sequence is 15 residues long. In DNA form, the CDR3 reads TGTGCCAGCAGTTCCCTGACAGATTTAGGCTACGAGCAGTACTTC. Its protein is CASSSLTDLGYEQYF.

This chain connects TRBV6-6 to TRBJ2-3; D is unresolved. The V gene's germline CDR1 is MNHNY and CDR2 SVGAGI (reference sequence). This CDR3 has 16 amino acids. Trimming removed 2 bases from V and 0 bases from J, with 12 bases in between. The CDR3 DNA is TGTGCCAGCAGTTACCTAAAAAATCCTAGCACAGATACGCAGTATTTT. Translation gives CASSYLKNPSTDTQYF.

The CDR3 spells CASSYSSSGGGYTF. As DNA, the CDR3 is TGTGCCAGCAGTTACTCGAGCTCAGGTGGAGGCTACACCTTC. The J gene is TRBJ1-2, the V gene TRBV6-5; D is uncertain. This CDR3 has 14 residues. CDR1 and CDR2 from the germline V gene are MNHEY and SVGAGI. V lost 0 bases, J lost 8 bases, and 13 bases lay in between.

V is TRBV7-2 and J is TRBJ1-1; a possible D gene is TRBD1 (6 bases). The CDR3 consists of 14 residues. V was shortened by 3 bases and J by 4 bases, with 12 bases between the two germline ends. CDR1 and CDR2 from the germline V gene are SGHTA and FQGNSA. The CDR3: CASSFYRVGTEAFF. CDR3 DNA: TGTGCCAGCAGCTTCTACAGGGTGGGCACTGAAGCTTTCTTT.

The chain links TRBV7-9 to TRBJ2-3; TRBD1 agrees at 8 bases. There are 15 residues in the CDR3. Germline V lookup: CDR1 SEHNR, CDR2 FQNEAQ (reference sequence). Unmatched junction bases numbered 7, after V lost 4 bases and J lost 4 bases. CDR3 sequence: CASSSQGAGADTQYF. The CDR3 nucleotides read TGTGCCAGCAGCTCCCAGGGGGCAGGGGCAGATACGCAGTATTTT.

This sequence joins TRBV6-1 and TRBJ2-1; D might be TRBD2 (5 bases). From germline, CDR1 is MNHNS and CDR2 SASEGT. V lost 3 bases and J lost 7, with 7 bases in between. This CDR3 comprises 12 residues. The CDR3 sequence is CASSDRRNEQFF. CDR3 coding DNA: TGTGCCAGCAGTGACAGGAGGAATGAGCAGTTCTTC.

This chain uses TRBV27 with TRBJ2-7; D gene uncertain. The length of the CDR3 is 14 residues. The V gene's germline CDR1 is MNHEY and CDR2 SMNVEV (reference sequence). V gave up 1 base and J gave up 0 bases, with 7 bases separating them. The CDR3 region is CASSLFVGSYEQYF. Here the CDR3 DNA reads TGTGCCAGCAGTTTATTTGTCGGCTCCTACGAGCAGTACTTC.

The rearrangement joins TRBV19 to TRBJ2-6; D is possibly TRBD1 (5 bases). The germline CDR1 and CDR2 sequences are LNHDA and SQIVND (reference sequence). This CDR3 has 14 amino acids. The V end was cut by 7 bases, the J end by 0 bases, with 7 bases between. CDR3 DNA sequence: TGTGCCAGTACCGACAGCTCTGGGGCCAACGTCCTGACTTTC. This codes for CASTDSSGANVLTF.

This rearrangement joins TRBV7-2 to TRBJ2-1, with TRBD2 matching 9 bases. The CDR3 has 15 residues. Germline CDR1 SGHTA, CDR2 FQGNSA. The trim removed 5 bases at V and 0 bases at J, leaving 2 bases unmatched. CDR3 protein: CASSISGSSYNEQFF. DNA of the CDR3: TGTGCCAGCAGCATTAGCGGGAGCTCCTACAATGAGCAGTTCTTC.

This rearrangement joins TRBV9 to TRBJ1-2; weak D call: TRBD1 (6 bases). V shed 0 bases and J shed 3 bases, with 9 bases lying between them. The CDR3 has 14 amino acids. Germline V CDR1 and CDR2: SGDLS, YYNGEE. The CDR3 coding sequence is TGTGCCAGCAGCGTAGCGGACAGCCACTATGGCTACACCTTC. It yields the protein CASSVADSHYGYTF.

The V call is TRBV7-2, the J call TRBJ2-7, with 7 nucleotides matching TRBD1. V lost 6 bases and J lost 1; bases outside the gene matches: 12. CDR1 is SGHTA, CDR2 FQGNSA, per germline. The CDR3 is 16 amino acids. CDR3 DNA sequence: TGTGCCAGCAGGGCATCGGGGACAGCTGGGTCCTACGAGCAGTACTTC. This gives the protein CASRASGTAGSYEQYF.

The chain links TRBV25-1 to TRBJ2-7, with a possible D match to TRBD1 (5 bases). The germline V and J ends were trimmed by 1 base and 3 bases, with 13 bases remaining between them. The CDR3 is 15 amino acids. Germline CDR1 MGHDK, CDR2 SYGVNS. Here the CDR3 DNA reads TGTGCCAGCAGTGAATTAGGGGCAGGCCTCTACGAGCAGTACTTC. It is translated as CASSELGAGLYEQYF.

The CDR3 nucleotides read TGTGCCAGCAGCCACTTGTACGAGCAGTACTTC. Its protein is CASSHLYEQYF. The rearrangement links TRBV14 to TRBJ2-7; no definite D call. V dropped 3 bases and J dropped 4 bases, with 4 bases sitting between them. Germline CDR1 and CDR2: SGHDN and FVKESK. The CDR3 extends over 11 amino acids.

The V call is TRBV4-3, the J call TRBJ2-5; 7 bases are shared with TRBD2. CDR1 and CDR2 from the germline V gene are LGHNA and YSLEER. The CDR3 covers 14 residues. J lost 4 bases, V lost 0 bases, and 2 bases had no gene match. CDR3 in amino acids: CASSQDGGRETQYF. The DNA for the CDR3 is TGCGCCAGCAGCCAAGACGGCGGGAGAGAGACCCAGTACTTC.

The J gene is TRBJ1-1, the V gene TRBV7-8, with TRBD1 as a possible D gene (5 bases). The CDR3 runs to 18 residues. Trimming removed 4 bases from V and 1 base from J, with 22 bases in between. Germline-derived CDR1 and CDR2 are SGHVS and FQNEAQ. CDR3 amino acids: CASSSRLGASIGNTEAFF. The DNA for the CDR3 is TGTGCCAGCAGCTCCCGCCTTGGGGCCTCAATAGGGAACACTGAAGCTTTCTTT.

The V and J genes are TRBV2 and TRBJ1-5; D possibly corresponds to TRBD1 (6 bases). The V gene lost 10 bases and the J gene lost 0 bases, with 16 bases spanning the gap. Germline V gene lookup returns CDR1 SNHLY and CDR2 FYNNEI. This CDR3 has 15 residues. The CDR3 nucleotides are TGTGCCACCTCCACCGGGACAAATAGCAATCAGCCCCAGCATTTT. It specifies CATSTGTNSNQPQHF.

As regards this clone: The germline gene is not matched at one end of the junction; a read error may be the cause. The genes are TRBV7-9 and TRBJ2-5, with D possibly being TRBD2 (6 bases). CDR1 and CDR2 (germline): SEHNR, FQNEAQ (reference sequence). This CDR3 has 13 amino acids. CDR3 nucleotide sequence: TGTTCCAGCAGTGGAGGGGCGGGAGAGACCCAGTACTTC. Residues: CSSSGGAGETQYF.

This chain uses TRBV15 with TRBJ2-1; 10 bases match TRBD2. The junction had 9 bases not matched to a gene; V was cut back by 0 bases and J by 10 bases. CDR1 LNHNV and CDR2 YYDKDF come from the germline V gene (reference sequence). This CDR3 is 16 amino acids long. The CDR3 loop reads CATSRDAKREGGEQFF. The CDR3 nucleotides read TGTGCCACCAGCAGAGATGCCAAGCGGGAGGGCGGGGAGCAGTTCTTC.

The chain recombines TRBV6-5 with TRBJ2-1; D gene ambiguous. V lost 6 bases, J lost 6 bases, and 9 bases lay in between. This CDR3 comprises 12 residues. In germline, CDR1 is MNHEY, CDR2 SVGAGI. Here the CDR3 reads CASSPTRNEQFF. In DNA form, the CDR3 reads TGTGCCAGCAGCCCAACTCGCAATGAGCAGTTCTTC.

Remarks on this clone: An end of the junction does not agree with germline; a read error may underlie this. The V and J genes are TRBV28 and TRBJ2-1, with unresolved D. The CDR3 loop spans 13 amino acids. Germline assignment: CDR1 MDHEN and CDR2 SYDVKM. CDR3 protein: CASRVDSNNEQFF. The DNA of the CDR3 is TGTGCCAGCAGAGTCGACTCCAACAATGAGCAGTTCTTC. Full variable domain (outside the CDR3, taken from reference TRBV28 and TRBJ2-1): DVKVTQSSRYLVKRTGEKVFLECVQDMDHENMFWYRQDPGLGLRLIYFSYDVKMKEKGDIPEGYSVSREKKERFSLILESASTNQTSMYLCASRVDSNNEQFFGPGTRLTVL.

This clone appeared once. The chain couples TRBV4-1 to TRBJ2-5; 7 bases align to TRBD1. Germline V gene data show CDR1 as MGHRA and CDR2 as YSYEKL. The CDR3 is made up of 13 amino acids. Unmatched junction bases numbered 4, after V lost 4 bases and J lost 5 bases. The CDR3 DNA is TGCGCCAGCAGCCTTCTACAGGGGGAGACCCAGTACTTC. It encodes CASSLLQGETQYF.

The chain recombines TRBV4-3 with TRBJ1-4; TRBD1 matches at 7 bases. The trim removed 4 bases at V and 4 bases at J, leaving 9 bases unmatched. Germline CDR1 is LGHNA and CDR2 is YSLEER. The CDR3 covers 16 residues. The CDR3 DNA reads TGCGCCAGCAGCCCCGAGGTCGGGGACAGTAATGAAAAACTGTTTTTT. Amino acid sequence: CASSPEVGDSNEKLFF.